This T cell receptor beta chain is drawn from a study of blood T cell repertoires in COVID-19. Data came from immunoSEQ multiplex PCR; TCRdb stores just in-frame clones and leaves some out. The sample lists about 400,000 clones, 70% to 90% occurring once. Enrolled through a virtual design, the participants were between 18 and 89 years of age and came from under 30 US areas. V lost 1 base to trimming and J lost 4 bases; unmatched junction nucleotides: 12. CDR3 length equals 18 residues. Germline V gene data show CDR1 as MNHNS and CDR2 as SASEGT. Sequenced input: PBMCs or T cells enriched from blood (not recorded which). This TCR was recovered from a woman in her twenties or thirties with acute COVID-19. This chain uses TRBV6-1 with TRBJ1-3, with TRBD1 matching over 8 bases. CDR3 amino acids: CASSEVVVTRGQGNTIYF. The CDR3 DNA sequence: TGTGCCAGCAGTGAAGTTGTAGTAACCAGGGGGCAAGGAAACACCATATATTTT.